This record concerns one TCR beta chain sequence. The sample comes from a study of control samples from healthy donors and cancer patients. Profiled with immunoSEQ multiplex PCR; TCRdb holds only in-frame clones, not every one. The sample records 150,000 to 180,000 clones, more than 85% being singletons. The source is a man in his forties or fifties in good health. The material sequenced was blood.

CDR3 loop: CSASGGYEQFF. CDR3 bases: TGCAGCGCTTCAGGGGGCTATGAGCAGTTCTTC. The chain couples TRBV29-1 to TRBJ2-1, with 8 bases aligning to TRBD1. The CDR3 length is 11 residues. V was pared by 7 bases and J by 8 bases, with 4 bases of the junction left unmatched. The germline CDR1 and CDR2 sequences are SQVTM and ANQGSEA.